This entry describes one T cell receptor beta chain. Patients of the Seattle cohort, enrolled during active infection, were followed longitudinally. Clones were read by immunoSEQ multiplex PCR, and TCRdb kept only the in-frame ones, dropping some. The table shows 170,000 or so clones, with roughly 88% occurring only once. Germline lookup yields CDR1 SGDLS and CDR2 YYNGEE. Trimming took 3 bases from V and 2 from J, leaving 12 bases between them. This CDR3 comprises 15 residues. The sample comes from a study of blood T cell repertoires in COVID-19. Whole-study context: Samples representing acute and convalescent COVID-19 were sourced from the United States, Italy and Spain. From T cells, B-cell-depleted T cells, or PBMCs came the material, which was cDNA or gDNA.

The sequence came from a woman aged 40 to 50 with COVID-19, enrolled during active disease. Sequencing input: peripheral blood. This sequence joins TRBV9 and TRBJ1-5; D uncertain. The CDR3 region is CASSAGSTGNQPQHF. CDR3 sequence (DNA): TGTGCCAGCAGCGCCGGTTCCACGGGCAATCAGCCCCAGCATTTT. Supplemented by reference TRBV9 and TRBJ1-5, the full variable domain reads DSGVTQTPKHLITATGQRVTLRCSPRSGDLSVYWYQQSLDQGLQFLIQYYNGEERAKGNILERFSAQQFPDLHSELNLSSLELGDSALYFCASSAGSTGNQPQHFGDGTRLSIL.